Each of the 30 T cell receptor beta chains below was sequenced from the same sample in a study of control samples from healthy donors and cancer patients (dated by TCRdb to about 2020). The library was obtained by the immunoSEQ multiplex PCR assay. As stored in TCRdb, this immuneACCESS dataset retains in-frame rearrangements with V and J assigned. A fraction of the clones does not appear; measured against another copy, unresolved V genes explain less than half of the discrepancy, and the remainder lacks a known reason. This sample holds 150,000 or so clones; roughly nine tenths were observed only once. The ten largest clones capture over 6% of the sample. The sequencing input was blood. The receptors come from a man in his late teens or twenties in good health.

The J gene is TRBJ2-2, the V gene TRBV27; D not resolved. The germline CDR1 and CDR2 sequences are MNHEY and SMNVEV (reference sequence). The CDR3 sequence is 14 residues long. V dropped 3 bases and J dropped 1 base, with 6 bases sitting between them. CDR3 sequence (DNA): TGTGCCAGCAGTTTCGCAGGGAACACCGGGGAGCTGTTTTTT. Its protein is CASSFAGNTGELFF.

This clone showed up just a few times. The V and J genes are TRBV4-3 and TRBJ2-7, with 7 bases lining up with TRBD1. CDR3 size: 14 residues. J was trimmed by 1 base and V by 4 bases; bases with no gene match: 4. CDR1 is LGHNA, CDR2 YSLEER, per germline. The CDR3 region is CASSPRTGSYEQYF. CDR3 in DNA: TGCGCCAGCAGCCCCCGGACAGGTTCCTACGAGCAGTACTTC.

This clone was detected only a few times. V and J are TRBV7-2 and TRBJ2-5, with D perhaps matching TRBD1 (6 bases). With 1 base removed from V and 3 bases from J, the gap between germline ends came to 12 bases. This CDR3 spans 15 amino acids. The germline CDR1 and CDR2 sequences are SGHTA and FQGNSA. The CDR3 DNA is TGTGCCAGCAGCTTAGTGGGGAACAGGGAAGAGACCCAGTACTTC. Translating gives CASSLVGNREETQYF.

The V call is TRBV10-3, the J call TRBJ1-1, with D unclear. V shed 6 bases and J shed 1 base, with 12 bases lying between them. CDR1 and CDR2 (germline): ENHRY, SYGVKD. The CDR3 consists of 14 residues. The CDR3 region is CAIREGSQNTEAFF. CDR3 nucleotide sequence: TGTGCCATCAGGGAGGGCAGCCAGAACACTGAAGCTTTCTTT.

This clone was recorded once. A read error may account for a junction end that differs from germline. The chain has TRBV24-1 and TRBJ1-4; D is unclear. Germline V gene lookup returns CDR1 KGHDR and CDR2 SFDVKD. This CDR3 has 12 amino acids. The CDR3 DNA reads TGTGCCACCAGTAATTTAGAAGGGAAACTGTTTTTT. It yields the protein CATSNLEGKLFF.

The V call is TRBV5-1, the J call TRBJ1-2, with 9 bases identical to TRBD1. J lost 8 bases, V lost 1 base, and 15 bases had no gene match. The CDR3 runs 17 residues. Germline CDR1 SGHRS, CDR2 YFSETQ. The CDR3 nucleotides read TGCGCCAGCAGCTTGAGAACAGGGGGCGCGGCTGAGAGAGGCTACACCTTC. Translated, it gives CASSLRTGGAAERGYTF.

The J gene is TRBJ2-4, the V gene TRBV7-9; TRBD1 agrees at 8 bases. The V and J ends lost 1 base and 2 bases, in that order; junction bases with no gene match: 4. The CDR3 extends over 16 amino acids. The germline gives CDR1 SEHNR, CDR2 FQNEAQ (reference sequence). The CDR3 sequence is CASSLVPRGPKNIQYF. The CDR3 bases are TGTGCCAGCAGCTTAGTTCCCAGGGGGCCCAAAAACATTCAGTACTTC. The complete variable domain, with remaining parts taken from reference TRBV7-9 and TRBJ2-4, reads DTGVSQNPRHKITKRGQNVTFRCDPISEHNRLYWYRQTLGQGPEFLTYFQNEAQLEKSRLLSDRFSAERPKGSFSTLEIQRTEQGDSAMYLCASSLVPRGPKNIQYFGAGTRLSVL.

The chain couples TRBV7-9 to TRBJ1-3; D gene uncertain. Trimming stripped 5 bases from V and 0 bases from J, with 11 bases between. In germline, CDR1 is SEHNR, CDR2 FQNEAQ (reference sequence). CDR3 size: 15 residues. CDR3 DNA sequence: TGTGCCAGCAGCCAGCCCCGGGCCTCTGGAAACACCATATATTTT. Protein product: CASSQPRASGNTIYF.

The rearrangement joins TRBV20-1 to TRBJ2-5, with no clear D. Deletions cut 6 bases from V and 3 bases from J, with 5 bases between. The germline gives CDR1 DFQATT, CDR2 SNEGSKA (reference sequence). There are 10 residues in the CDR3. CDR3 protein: CSAKKETQYF. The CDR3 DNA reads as TGCAGTGCAAAGAAAGAGACCCAGTACTTC.

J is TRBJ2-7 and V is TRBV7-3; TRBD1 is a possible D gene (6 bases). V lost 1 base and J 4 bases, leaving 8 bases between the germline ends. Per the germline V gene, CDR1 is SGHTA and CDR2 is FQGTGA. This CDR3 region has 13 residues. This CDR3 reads CASSLSQGYEQYF. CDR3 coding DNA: TGTGCCAGCAGCTTAAGCCAGGGGTACGAGCAGTACTTC.

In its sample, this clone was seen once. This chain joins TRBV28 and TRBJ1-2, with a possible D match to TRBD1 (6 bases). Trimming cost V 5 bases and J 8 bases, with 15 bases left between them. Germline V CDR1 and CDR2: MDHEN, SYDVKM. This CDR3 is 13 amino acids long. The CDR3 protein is CASSPPDRDGYTF. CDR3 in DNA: TGTGCCAGCAGTCCCCCGGACAGAGACGGCTACACCTTC.

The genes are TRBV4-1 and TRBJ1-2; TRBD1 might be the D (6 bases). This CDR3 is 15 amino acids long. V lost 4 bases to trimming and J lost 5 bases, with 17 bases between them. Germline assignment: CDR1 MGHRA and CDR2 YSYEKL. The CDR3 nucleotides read TGCGCCAGCAGCCTCCGGCTGGACAGCTATTATGGCTACACCTTC. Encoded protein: CASSLRLDSYYGYTF.

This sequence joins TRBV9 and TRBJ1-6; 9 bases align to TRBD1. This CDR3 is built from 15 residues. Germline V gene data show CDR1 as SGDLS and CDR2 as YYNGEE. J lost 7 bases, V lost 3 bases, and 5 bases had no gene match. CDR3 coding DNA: TGTGCCAGCAGCGCCACTGGACAGGGGAATTCACCCCTCCACTTT. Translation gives CASSATGQGNSPLHF.

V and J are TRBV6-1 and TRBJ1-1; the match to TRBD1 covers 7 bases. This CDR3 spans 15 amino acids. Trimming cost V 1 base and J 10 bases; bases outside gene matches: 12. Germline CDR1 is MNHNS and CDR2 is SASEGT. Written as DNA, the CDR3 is TGTGCCAGCAGTGAAGGGGGAATTGAGACAGGGCGAGCTTTCTTT. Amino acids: CASSEGGIETGRAFF.

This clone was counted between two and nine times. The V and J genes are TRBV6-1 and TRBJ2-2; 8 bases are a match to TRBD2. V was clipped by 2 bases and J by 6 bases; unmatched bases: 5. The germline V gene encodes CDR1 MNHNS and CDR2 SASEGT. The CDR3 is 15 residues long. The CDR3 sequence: CASSEPGLVPGELFF. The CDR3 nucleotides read TGTGCCAGCAGTGAACCGGGACTAGTCCCCGGGGAGCTGTTTTTT.

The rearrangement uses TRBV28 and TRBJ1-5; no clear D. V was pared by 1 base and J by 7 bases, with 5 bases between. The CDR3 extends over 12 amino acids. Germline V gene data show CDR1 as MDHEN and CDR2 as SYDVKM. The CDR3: CASSLSPQPQHF. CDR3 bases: TGTGCCAGCAGTTTATCCCCCCAGCCCCAGCATTTT.

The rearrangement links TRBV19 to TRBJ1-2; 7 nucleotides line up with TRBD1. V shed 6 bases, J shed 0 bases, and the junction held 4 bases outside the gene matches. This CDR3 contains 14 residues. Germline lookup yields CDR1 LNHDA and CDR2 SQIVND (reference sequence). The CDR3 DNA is TGTGCCAGTAGCGAGGGACAGACTAACTATGGCTACACCTTC. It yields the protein CASSEGQTNYGYTF.

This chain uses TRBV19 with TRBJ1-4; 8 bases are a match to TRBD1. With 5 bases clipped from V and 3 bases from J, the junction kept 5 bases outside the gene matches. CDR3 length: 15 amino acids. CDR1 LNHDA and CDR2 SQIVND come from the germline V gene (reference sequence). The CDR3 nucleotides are TGTGCCAGTAGTGGACAGGGAGCGGCTAATGAAAAACTGTTTTTT. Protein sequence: CASSGQGAANEKLFF.

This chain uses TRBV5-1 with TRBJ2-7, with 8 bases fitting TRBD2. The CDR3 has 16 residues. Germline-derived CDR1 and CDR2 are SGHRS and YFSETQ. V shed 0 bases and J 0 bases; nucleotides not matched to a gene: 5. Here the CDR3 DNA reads TGCGCCAGCAGCTTGGGACCGGGACTAGGCTCCTACGAGCAGTACTTC. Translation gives CASSLGPGLGSYEQYF.

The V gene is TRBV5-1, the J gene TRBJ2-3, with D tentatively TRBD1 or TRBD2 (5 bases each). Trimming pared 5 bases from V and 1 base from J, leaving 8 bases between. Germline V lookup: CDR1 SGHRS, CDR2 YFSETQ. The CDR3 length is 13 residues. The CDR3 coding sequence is TGCGCCAGCAGACGGGACGGCACAGATACGCAGTATTTT. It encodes CASRRDGTDTQYF.

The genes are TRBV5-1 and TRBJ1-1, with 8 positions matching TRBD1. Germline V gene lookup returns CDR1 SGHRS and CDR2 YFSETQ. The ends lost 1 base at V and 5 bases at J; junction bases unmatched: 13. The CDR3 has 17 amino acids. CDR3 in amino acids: CASSLQQGARVSTEAFF. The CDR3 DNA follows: TGCGCCAGCAGCTTGCAGCAGGGGGCGAGAGTTTCGACTGAAGCTTTCTTT.

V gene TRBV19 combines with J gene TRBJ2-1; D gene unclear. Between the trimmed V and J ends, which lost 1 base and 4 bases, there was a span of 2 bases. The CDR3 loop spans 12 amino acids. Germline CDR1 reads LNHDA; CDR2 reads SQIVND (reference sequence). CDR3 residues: CASSIGYNEQFF. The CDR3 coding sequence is TGTGCCAGTAGTATAGGGTACAATGAGCAGTTCTTC.

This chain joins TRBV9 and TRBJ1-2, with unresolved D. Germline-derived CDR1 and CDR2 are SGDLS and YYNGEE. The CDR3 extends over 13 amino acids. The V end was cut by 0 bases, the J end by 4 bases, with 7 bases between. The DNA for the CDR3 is TGTGCCAGCAGCGTAGATGTCTTCTATGGCTACACCTTC. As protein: CASSVDVFYGYTF.

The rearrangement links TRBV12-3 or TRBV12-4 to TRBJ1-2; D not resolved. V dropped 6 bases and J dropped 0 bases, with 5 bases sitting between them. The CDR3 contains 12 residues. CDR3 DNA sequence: TGTGCCAGCAGCCCCTCTAACTATGGCTACACCTTC. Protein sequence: CASSPSNYGYTF.

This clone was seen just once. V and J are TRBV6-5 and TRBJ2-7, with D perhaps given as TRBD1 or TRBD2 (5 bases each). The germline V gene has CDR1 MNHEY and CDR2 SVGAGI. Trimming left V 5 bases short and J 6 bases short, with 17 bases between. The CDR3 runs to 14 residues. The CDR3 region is CASSPPLRGFEQYF. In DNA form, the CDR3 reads TGTGCCAGCAGTCCCCCCTTGAGGGGCTTCGAGCAGTACTTC.

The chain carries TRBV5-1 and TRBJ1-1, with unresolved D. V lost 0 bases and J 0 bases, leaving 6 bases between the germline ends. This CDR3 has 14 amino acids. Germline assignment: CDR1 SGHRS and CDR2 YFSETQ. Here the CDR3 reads CASSLDGMNTEAFF. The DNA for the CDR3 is TGCGCCAGCAGCTTGGACGGCATGAACACTGAAGCTTTCTTT.

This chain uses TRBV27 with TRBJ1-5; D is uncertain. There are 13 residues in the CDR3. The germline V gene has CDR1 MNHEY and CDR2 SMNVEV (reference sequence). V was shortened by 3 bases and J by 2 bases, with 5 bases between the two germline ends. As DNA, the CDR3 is TGTGCCAGCAGTTTTCGGGGCAATCAGCCCCAGCATTTT. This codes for CASSFRGNQPQHF.

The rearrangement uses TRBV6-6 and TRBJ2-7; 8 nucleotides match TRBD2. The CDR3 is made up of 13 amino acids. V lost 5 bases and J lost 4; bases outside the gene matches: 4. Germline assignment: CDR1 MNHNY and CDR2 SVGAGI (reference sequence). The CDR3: CASSKSGGYEQYF. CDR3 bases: TGTGCCAGCAGTAAGAGCGGGGGTTACGAGCAGTACTTC.

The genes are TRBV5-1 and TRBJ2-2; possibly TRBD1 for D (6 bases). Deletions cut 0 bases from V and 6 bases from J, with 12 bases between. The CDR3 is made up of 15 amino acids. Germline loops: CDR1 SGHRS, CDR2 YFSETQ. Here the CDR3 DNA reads TGCGCCAGCAGCTTGGTGGCCACAGGGCCCGGGGAGCTGTTTTTT. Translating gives CASSLVATGPGELFF. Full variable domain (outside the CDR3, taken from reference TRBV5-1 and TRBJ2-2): KAGVTQTPRYLIKTRGQQVTLSCSPISGHRSVSWYQQTPGQGLQFLFEYFSETQRNKGNFPGRFSGRQFSNSRSEMNVSTLELGDSALYLCASSLVATGPGELFFGEGSRLTVL.

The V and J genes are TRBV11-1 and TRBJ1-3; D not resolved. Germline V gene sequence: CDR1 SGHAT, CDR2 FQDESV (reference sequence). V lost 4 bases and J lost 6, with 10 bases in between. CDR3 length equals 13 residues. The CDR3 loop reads CASSYGPINTIYF. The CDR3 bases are TGTGCCAGCAGCTATGGACCGATAAACACCATATATTTT.